A single sample gave rise to the 7 T cell receptor beta chains below, sequenced in a study of T-cell reconstitution after alpha-beta-depleted transplantation in children. TCRbeta library preparation incorporated unique molecular identifiers. TCRdb re-derived calls from the PCR reads in MiXCR, one entry per CDR3 protein. The sample consists of hundreds of thousands of distinct CDR3 sequences, about 15% of them appearing once. The sequenced sample was PBMCs from the stem cell graft donor, obtained from the stem cell graft. The receptor set was obtained from a human donor who donated a stem cell graft to a child with acute myeloid leukemia.

The chain recombines TRBV7-2 with TRBJ1-2; no firm D call. Germline V CDR1 and CDR2: SGHTA, FQGNSA. The CDR3 loop spans 14 amino acids. With 0 bases removed from V and 2 bases from J, the gap between germline ends came to 7 bases. CDR3 in amino acids: CASSLATLNYGYTF. The CDR3 DNA follows: TGTGCCAGCAGCTTAGCTACCCTCAACTATGGCTACACCTTC. Based on the CDR3 plus reference TRBV7-2 and TRBJ1-2, the full variable domain is GAGVSQSPSNKVTEKGKDVELRCDPISGHTALYWYRQSLGQGLEFLIYFQGNSAPDKSGLPSDRFSAERTGGSVSTLTIQRTQQEDSAVYLCASSLATLNYGYTFGSGTRLTVV.

The chain combines TRBV27 with TRBJ1-1; D not certain. The V gene's germline CDR1 is MNHEY and CDR2 SMNVEV (reference sequence). The V end lost 5 bases, the J end lost 1 base, and 14 bases lay between the germline ends. This CDR3 has 15 residues. Written as DNA, the CDR3 is TGTGCCAGCAGTACCTCTACTTCCACGAACACTGAAGCTTTCTTT. Translation gives CASSTSTSTNTEAFF.

This clonotype came up a few times. V is TRBV28 and J is TRBJ2-1, with D possibly being TRBD1 (6 bases). CDR3 length equals 15 residues. Trimming pared 7 bases from V and 3 bases from J, leaving 16 bases between. From germline, CDR1 is MDHEN and CDR2 SYDVKM. The CDR3 DNA reads as TGTGCCAGCACCCTTTCTCGGGGACACTACAATGAGCAGTTCTTC. This codes for CASTLSRGHYNEQFF.

J is TRBJ2-2 and V is TRBV2; 11 bases align to TRBD1. Germline V gene data show CDR1 as SNHLY and CDR2 as FYNNEI. The CDR3 consists of 14 residues. The V segment lost 10 bases and the J segment 3 bases; nucleotides outside the gene matches: 4. CDR3 protein: CATRTGGYTGELFF. The CDR3 nucleotides read TGTGCCACCCGGACAGGGGGCTACACCGGGGAGCTGTTTTTT.

The table lists this clonotype with many counts. The J gene is TRBJ1-2, the V gene TRBV29-1, with TRBD1 matching 7 bases. V was clipped by 4 bases and J by 9 bases; unmatched bases: 5. The germline CDR1 and CDR2 sequences are SQVTM and ANQGSEA. There are 11 residues in the CDR3. CDR3 region: CSVGQGGSYTF. The CDR3 DNA follows: TGCAGCGTTGGACAGGGAGGGAGCTACACCTTC. The variable domain in full, completed from reference TRBV29-1 and TRBJ1-2, reads SAVISQKPSRDICQRGTSLTIQCQVDSQVTMMFWYRQQPGQSLTLIATANQGSEATYESGFVIDKFPISRPNLTFSTLTVSNMSPEDSSIYLCSVGQGGSYTFGSGTRLTVV.

A few counts support this clonotype. The chain uses TRBV20-1 and TRBJ2-3; D is unclear. Germline V gives CDR1 DFQATT, CDR2 SNEGSKA (reference sequence). This CDR3 region has 13 residues. Between the trimmed V and J ends, which lost 1 base and 10 bases, there was a span of 15 bases. CDR3 in DNA: TGCAGTGCTAGAGCGCCGCAGGCTCGGGCGCAGTATTTT. Translated: CSARAPQARAQYF.

This clonotype was counted ten times or more. The rearrangement links TRBV7-3 to TRBJ2-5, with D unresolved. Germline V gene lookup returns CDR1 SGHTA and CDR2 FQGTGA. The V end lost 2 bases, the J end lost 0 bases, and 4 bases lay between the germline ends. The CDR3 runs 13 residues. Here the CDR3 DNA reads TGTGCCAGCAGCTTATCCCACCAAGAGACCCAGTACTTC. It encodes CASSLSHQETQYF.